The following is a T cell receptor beta chain sequence with its context. The V gene's germline CDR1 is SNHLY and CDR2 FYNNEI. Unmatched junction bases numbered 7, after V lost 2 bases and J lost 6 bases. The CDR3 is 17 amino acids. The sample belongs to a study of cytomegalovirus exposure and HLA in healthy donors. TCRdb's table, derived via immunoSEQ multiplex PCR, lists solely in-frame clones and lacks some. The repertoire holds roughly 200,000 clones, with approximately 83% as singletons. Sequencing was carried out using PBMCs. This chain links TRBV2 with TRBJ2-3; 14 bases fit TRBD2. This TCR was sampled from a young woman in good health and CMV-seropositive. The CDR3 DNA follows: TGTGCCAGCAGTGAATTCCGGACTAGCGGGGGGACTGATACGCAGTATTTT. It translates to CASSEFRTSGGTDTQYF.